Below are 7 T cell receptor beta chains sequenced from a single sample in a study of blood T cell repertoires in COVID-19. Sequenced by immunoSEQ multiplex PCR; TCRdb stores in-frame clones only, minus some. Of about 240,000 clones detected, approximately 88% appear once; the ten largest clones hold just under 0.8%. The sample taken for sequencing was peripheral blood. These receptors all stem from a woman between 25 and 40 years old with acute or convalescent COVID-19.

The chain has TRBV9 and TRBJ2-2, with D tentatively TRBD2 (6 bases). CDR3 size: 14 residues. Trimming took 2 bases from V and 7 from J, leaving 12 bases between them. Germline CDR1 reads SGDLS; CDR2 reads YYNGEE. The DNA for the CDR3 is TGTGCCAGCAGCGTCAGCGGGCTGAGCGGGGAGCTGTTTTTT. Translation gives CASSVSGLSGELFF. Using reference TRBV9 and TRBJ2-2 for the parts outside the CDR3, the full variable domain is DSGVTQTPKHLITATGQRVTLRCSPRSGDLSVYWYQQSLDQGLQFLIQYYNGEERAKGNILERFSAQQFPDLHSELNLSSLELGDSALYFCASSVSGLSGELFFGEGSRLTVL.

The chain uses TRBV3-1 (or the pseudogene TRBV3-2) and TRBJ2-7; 8 nucleotides agree with TRBD1. The CDR3 runs to 15 residues. In germline, CDR1 is LGHDT, CDR2 YNNKEL (reference sequence). J lost 2 bases, V lost 6 bases, and 9 bases had no gene match. The CDR3: CASSPTGAATYEQYF. CDR3 nucleotides: TGTGCCAGCAGTCCGACAGGGGCCGCTACCTACGAGCAGTACTTC.

The chain has TRBV7-7 and TRBJ2-2; 7 nucleotides agree with TRBD1. The CDR3 is 16 residues long. V lost 5 bases and J lost 4; bases outside the gene matches: 10. Germline V gene sequence: CDR1 SSHAT, CDR2 FNYEAQ (reference sequence). For the CDR3, the DNA is TGTGCCAGCAGCCTTACCCTGACAGGGCTCACCGGGGAGCTGTTTTTT. Translated: CASSLTLTGLTGELFF. The entire variable domain, with the rest obtained from reference TRBV7-7 and TRBJ2-2, is as follows: GAGVSQSPRYKVTKRGQDVTLRCDPISSHATLYWYQQALGQGPEFLTYFNYEAQPDKSGLPSDRFSAERPEGSISTLTIQRTEQRDSAMYRCASSLTLTGLTGELFFGEGSRLTVL.

V usage is TRBV6-5 and J usage is TRBJ1-4; 11 bases fit TRBD1. CDR3 size: 13 residues. V lost 10 bases and J lost 6; bases outside the gene matches: 4. CDR1 is MNHEY and CDR2 is SVGAGI in the germline V gene. The CDR3, as DNA: TGTGCCACCAGGACAGGGGGCTATGAAAAACTGTTTTTT. This codes for CATRTGGYEKLFF.

J is TRBJ2-7 and V is TRBV2; 9 nucleotides line up with TRBD1. After removal of 4 bases from V and 2 bases from J, the junction contained 0 bases not matched to a gene. Germline lookup yields CDR1 SNHLY and CDR2 FYNNEI. This CDR3 is 13 amino acids long. The CDR3 bases are TGTGCCAGCAGTGGGGACAGGGCCTACGAGCAGTACTTC. The encoded protein is CASSGDRAYEQYF.

The CDR3 nucleotides are TGTGCCAGCAGCTTAAGGACACACTATAGCAATCAGCCCCAGCATTTT. Translated, it gives CASSLRTHYSNQPQHF. The V and J genes are TRBV7-8 and TRBJ1-5; TRBD1 might be the D (5 bases). The CDR3 is 16 amino acids. The V end lost 2 bases, the J end lost 0 bases, and 11 bases lay between the germline ends. CDR1 is SGHVS, CDR2 FQNEAQ, per germline.

The chain employs TRBV19 and TRBJ1-5, with a tentative D call TRBD1 (5 bases). With 8 bases removed from V and 3 bases from J, the gap between germline ends came to 17 bases. CDR1 is LNHDA and CDR2 is SQIVND in the germline V gene (reference sequence). This CDR3 spans 15 amino acids. In DNA, the CDR3 is TGTGCCAGTTGCAACAACAGGATTCCCAATCAGCCCCAGCATTTT. This encodes CASCNNRIPNQPQHF.